This T cell receptor beta chain stems from a study of regulatory T cells in long-lasting Graves disease (dated by TCRdb to the early 2020s). General notes on the study: Patients with newly diagnosed Graves' disease had been on antithyroid drugs for under 3 months. Patients with persistent Graves' disease were compared with patients with newly diagnosed Graves' disease using TCR sequencing and RNA sequencing of peripheral blood. The study was registered as a clinical trial and conducted in China. A total of roughly 35 samples underwent TCR sequencing, from roughly 13 patients with persistent Graves' disease and 20 or so patients with newly diagnosed Graves' disease.

Library preparation used multiplex PCR. The sequencer was an Illumina HiSeq 4000. TCR beta libraries were built with iRepertoire HTBI primers and Arm-PCR amplification of CDR3 regions. Gel purification was performed on PCR products prior to sequencing. The original methods were these. A total of fewer than 65 TRBV and under 15 TRBJ segments were identified across samples and were used for gene usage analysis of CDR3 amino acid clonotypes. COPE and FqMerger were used to merge filtered high-quality paired reads into contigs. Contigs were aligned with BLAST to IMGT TRBV, TRBD and TRBJ reference genes, and CDR3 was defined per IMGT. Clonotypes above 0.1% frequency were classified as highly expanded clones. Repertoire diversity was measured by Shannon entropy, and V-J evenness by the Gini coefficient. Clonotypes shared by more than one individual were considered public. Using fastp at Q25 and MiXCR, TCRdb reprocessed the public reads and kept productive beta chains. Rows with a matching CDR3 protein are joined into one entry that keeps the most common DNA and genes. The V and J calls were determined by TCRdb, not by the authors. The sample profile shows some 370,000 distinct CDR3 sequences; about 12% of them were found once. The ten biggest clones cover about 19% of the sample.

CDR1 and CDR2, per the germline V gene, are SGDLS and YYNGEE. The CDR3 covers 15 residues, taking in both the cysteine and the phenylalanine. CDR3 DNA only is kept here, 45 bases in frame from base 1. V sheds 0 bases and J sheds 2 bases, leaving 11 bases between their ends. Per the publication, the time point label means: newly diagnosed GD, antithyroid drugs for less than 3 months. RNA was extracted from PBMCs in TRIzol for both TCR sequencing and RNA sequencing. The diagnosis of Graves' disease was made according to American Thyroid Association guidelines. Patients for the study were recruited at an endocrinology department in Xi'an, China. Each patient gave roughly 8.4 milliliters of peripheral blood, collected in an EDTA anticoagulant tube. Ficoll Paque Plus density gradient separation was used to isolate PBMCs, and no further T cell sorting was performed. An Agilent 2100 Bioanalyzer and agarose gel were used to check RNA quality, while a NanoDrop 2000 measured RNA concentration.

This clonotype has ten or more counts. Its antigen remains undetermined. Base-call qualities are not available, and no considerably larger clone is one nucleotide away. Overall study outcomes, separate from this receptor: Only peripheral blood was studied, because thyroid tissue, the primary lesion, was inaccessible. Persistent Graves' disease patients showed lower TCR Shannon entropy and fewer highly expanded clones than newly diagnosed patients, suggesting clonal expansion. The authors acknowledged the small sample size as a limitation that may reduce accuracy. Preferential use of TRBV28, TRBJ1-2 and TRBJ2-5 was observed in persistent disease, whereas TRBV20-1 and TRBJ2-1 were favored in newly diagnosed disease. More public clonotypes were shared among persistent patients (about 2,800) than among newly diagnosed patients (966). Sequencing and analysis were limited to the TCR beta chain.

Separately, the same data were catalogued under a study of T cells in Graves' hyperthyroidism and ophthalmopathy. As the second study states: Stable Graves' hyperthyroidism was defined as the absence of progression to ophthalmopathy over 18 months of follow-up. Hyperthyroidism patients were newly diagnosed, had a disease duration of under 2 months, and were aged 18 to 65 years. The study excluded patients with uncontrolled infections, other autoimmune diseases, pregnancy or lactation. Diagnoses were based on clinical symptoms, serum thyroxine and TRAb, thyroid ultrasound and orbital computed tomography. The first round of RT-PCR for the TCR CDR3 was performed with the HTBI primer set and the Qiagen OneStep RT-PCR kit. Most expanded thyroid clonotypes (frequency above 0.001) were also found in blood, which suggests that blood repertoires may mirror thyroid immune responses. A 13 V-J signature model separated ophthalmopathy from stable hyperthyroidism, with approximately 87% sensitivity and roughly 81% specificity in cross-validation and 80%/75% in testing. In validation, the model predicted progression to ophthalmopathy a median of around six months before onset, with approximately 70% sensitivity and around 76% specificity. TCR V-J signatures able to tell the groups apart were searched for in a discovery cohort of some 100 patients, of whom under 45 had Graves' ophthalmopathy and around 58 had stable Graves' hyperthyroidism. An independent validation cohort of around 20 hyperthyroidism patients and approximately 16 patients who later progressed to ophthalmopathy tested prospective prediction of ophthalmopathy. The 95 to 100 discovery patients were divided at random into training and test sets in a 7:3 ratio. The study also compared thyroid tissue and blood T-cell repertoires from roughly 6 Graves' hyperthyroidism patients. Following sampling, methimazole starting at 30 mg daily was given to hyperthyroidism patients, and high-dose intravenous methylprednisolone was given to ophthalmopathy patients. Libraries were constructed in a second round of multiplex PCR, after which size selection and purification were carried out. The libraries were sequenced on an Illumina HiSeq2000 using paired-end 100 bp reads. SOAPnuke was used to process the raw data, with reads discarded if the reads contained adapters or uncalled bases, had a mean Phred below 15, or lacked an exact constant-primer or identifier match. High-quality paired reads were merged using COPE v1.2.5, and each unique nucleotide sequence was defined as a clonotype. Clonotypes were aligned to IMGT TRBV, TRBD and TRBJ reference segments using MiTCR v1.1. Analysis was restricted to V-J combinations with a frequency above 0.0001, which covered about 99% of repertoires. The TCS score was defined as the ratio of F50 (clonal expansion) to E x V (chaos), calculated using BLOSUM62-based TCRdist between CDR3 peptides within each V-J. Welch's t-statistics and random forest reduced 450 to 600 V-J features to 13, which were used in a naive Bayes classifier (R e1071). No statistical method was used to fix the sample size in advance, and group allocation was not hidden from the investigators. TCR Vbeta CDR3 sequencing of 130 to 150 peripheral blood samples (approximately 44 ophthalmopathy, under 80 hyperthyroidism and roughly 17 progressor patients) is reported in the paper.

The TCR was taken from a woman between 18 and 30 years old with Graves disease. Donor details come from another sample of the same person, matched by shared clones. The chain couples TRBV9 to TRBJ1-1, with the D gene too uncertain to name. This material consisted of peripheral blood mononuclear cells (PBMCs), taken at new diagnosis, from a patient treated with antithyroid drugs. The CDR3 reads CASSVAMTLNTEAFF. The nucleotide sequence reads as follows: TGTGCCAGCAGCGTAGCTATGACACTAAACACTGAAGCTTTCTTT.